This TCR beta chain was sequenced during a study of T cells in Graves' hyperthyroidism and ophthalmopathy. TCR beta CDR3 region amplification was performed from RNA transcripts. When the TCR CDR3 underwent first-round RT-PCR, the HTBI primer set was used. In TCRdb, the multiplex PCR reads were re-called with MiXCR into one record per CDR3 protein. The data contain 400,000 or so distinct CDR3 sequences, 13% to 15% of them singletons. This clonotype showed up many times. Its antigen is not identified. The study based diagnoses on clinical symptoms, serum thyroxine and TRAb, thyroid ultrasound and orbital computed tomography. Study-wide results and caveats: Within blood appeared most thyroid clonotypes that had expanded above 0.001. In the analysis, a 13 V-J model separated ophthalmopathy from stable hyperthyroidism. The model's output predicted ophthalmopathy at a median of 6.5 months prior to onset.

The CDR3 has 13 residues. V gave up 4 bases and J gave up 7 bases, with 13 bases separating them. The sequenced sample was blood. V and J are TRBV12-3 or TRBV12-4 and TRBJ1-2; D is unclear. The origin of this receptor is a woman in her 30s with Graves' ophthalmopathy. CDR3 sequence: CASSWTETRGYTF. The CDR3 nucleotides are TGTGCCAGCAGTTGGACTGAGACACGTGGCTACACCTTC.